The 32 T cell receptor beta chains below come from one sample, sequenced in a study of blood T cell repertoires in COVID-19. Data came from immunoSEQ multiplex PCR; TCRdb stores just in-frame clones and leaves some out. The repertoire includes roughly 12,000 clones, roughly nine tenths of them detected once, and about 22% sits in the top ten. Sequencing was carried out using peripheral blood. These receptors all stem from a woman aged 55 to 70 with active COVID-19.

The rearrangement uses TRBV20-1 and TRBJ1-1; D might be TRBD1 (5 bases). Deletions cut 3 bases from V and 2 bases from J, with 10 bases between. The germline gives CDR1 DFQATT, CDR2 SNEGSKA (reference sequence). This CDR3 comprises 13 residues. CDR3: CSASRGPNTEAFF. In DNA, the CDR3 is TGCAGTGCTAGTAGGGGTCCCAACACTGAAGCTTTCTTT.

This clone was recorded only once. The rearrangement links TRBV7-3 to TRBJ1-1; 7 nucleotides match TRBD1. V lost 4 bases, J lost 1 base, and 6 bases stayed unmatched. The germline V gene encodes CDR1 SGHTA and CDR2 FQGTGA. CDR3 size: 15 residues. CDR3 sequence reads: CASSSAGGGNTEAFF. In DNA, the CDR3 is TGTGCCAGCAGCTCAGCAGGGGGAGGGAACACTGAAGCTTTCTTT.

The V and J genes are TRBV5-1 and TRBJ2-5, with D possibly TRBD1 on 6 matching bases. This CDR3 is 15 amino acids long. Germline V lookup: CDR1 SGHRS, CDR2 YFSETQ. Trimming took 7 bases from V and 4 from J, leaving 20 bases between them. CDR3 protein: CASRTGQSLGETQYF. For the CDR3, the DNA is TGCGCCAGCCGAACAGGACAGTCCTTGGGAGAGACCCAGTACTTC.

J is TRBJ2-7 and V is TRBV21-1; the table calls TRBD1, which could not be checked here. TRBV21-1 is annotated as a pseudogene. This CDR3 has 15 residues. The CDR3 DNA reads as TGTGCCAGCAGCAAGGGGGACAGGCCAACCTACGAGCAGTACGTC. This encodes CASSKGDRPTYEQYV.

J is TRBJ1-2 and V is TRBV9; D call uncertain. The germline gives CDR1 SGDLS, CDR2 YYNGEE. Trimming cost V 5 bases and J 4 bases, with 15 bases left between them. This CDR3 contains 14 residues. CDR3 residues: CASRESSGVYGYTF. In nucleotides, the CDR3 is TGTGCCAGCAGGGAATCGAGCGGGGTCTATGGCTACACCTTC.

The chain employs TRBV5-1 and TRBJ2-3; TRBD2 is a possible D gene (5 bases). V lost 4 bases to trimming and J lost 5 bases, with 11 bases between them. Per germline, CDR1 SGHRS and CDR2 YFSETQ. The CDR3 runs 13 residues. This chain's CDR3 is CASSPVGEDTQYF. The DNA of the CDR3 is TGCGCCAGCAGCCCGGTCGGGGAAGATACGCAGTATTTT.

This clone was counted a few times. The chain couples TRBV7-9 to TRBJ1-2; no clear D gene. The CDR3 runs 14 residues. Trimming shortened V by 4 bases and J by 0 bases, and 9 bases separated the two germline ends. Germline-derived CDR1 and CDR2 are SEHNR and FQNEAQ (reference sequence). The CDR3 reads CASSSEGSNYGYTF. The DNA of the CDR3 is TGTGCCAGCAGCTCCGAGGGATCTAACTATGGCTACACCTTC.

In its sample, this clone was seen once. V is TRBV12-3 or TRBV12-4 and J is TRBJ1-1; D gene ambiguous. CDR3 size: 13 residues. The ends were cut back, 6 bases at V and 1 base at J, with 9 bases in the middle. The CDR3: CASSLPGNTEAFF. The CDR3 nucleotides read TGTGCCAGCAGCCTACCGGGGAACACTGAAGCTTTCTTT.

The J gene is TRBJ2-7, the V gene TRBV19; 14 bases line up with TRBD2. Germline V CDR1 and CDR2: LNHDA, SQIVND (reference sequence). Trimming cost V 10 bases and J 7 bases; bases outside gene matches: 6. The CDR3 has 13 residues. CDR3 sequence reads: CATRLAGGREQYF. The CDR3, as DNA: TGTGCCACCCGACTAGCGGGAGGGAGGGAGCAGTACTTC.

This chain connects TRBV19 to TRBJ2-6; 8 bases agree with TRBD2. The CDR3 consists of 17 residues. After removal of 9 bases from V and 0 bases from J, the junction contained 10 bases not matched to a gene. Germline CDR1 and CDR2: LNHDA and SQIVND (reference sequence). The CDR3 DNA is TGTGCCAGCCGTAAGGCGGGGGGTCGCTCTGGGGCCAACGTCCTGACTTTC. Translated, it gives CASRKAGGRSGANVLTF.

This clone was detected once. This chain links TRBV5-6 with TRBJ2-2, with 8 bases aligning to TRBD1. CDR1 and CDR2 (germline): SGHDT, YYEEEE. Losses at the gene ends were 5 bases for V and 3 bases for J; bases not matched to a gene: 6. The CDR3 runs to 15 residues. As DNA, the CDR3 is TGTGCCAGCAGGCAGACAGGGGAGGACACCGGGGAGCTGTTTTTT. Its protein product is CASRQTGEDTGELFF.

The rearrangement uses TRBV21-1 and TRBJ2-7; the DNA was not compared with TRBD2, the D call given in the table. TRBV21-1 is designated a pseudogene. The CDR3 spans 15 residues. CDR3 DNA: TGTGCCAGCAGCAAAATCGGGAGAGTCTTGGACGAGCAGTACTTC. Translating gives CASSKIGRVLDEQYF.

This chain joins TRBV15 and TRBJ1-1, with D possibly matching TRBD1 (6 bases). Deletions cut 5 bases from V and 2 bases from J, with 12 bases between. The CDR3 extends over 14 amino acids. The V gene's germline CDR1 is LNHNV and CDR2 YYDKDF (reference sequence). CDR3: CATSPQGSNTEAFF. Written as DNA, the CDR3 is TGTGCCACCAGCCCACAGGGAAGCAACACTGAAGCTTTCTTT. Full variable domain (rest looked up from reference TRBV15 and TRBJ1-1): DAMVIQNPRYQVTQFGKPVTLSCSQTLNHNVMYWYQQKSSQAPKLLFHYYDKDFNNEADTPDNFQSRRPNTSFCFLDIRSPGLGDTAMYLCATSPQGSNTEAFFGQGTRLTVV.

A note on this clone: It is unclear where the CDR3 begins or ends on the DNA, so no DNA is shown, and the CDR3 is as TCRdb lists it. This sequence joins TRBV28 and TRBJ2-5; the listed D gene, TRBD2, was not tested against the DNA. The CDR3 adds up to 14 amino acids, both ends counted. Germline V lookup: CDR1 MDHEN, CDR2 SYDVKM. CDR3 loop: CASSSSGGGETQYF.

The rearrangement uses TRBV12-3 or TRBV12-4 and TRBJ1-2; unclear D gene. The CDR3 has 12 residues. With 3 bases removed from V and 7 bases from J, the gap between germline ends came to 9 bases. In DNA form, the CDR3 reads TGTGCCAGCAGTTTGGGAGAGCGTGGCTACACCTTC. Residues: CASSLGERGYTF.

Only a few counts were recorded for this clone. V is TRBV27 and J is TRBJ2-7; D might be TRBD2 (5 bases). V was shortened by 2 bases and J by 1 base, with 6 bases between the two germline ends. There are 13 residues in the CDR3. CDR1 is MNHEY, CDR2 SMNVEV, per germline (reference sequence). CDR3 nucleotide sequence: TGTGCCAGCAGTTTACCGGGATCCTACGAGCAGTACTTC. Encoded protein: CASSLPGSYEQYF.

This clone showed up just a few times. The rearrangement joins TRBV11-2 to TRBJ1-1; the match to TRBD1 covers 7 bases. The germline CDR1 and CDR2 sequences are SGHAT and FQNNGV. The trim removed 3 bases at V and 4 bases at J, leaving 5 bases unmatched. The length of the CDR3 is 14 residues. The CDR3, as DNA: TGTGCCAGCAGCTTTAGTAGACAGGGCACTGAAGCTTTCTTT. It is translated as CASSFSRQGTEAFF.

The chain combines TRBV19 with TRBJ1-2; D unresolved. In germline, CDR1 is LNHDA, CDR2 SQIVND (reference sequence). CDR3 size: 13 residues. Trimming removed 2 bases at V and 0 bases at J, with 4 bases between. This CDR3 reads CASSIQANYGYTF. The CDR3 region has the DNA TGTGCCAGTAGTATACAGGCTAACTATGGCTACACCTTC. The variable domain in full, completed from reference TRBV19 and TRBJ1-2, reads DGGITQSPKYLFRKEGQNVTLSCEQNLNHDAMYWYRQDPGQGLRLIYYSQIVNDFQKGDIAEGYSVSREKKESFPLTVTSAQKNPTAFYLCASSIQANYGYTFGSGTRLTVV.

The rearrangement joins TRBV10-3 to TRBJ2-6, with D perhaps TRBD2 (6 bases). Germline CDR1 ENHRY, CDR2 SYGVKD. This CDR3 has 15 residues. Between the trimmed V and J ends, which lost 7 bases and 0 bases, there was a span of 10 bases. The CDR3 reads CAIMEGPSGANVLTF. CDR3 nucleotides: TGTGCCATCATGGAGGGCCCCTCTGGGGCCAACGTCCTGACTTTC.

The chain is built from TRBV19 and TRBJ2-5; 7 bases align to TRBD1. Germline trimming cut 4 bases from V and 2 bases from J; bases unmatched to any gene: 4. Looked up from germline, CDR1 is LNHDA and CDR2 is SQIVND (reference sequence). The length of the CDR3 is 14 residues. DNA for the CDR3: TGTGCCAGTAGTACCCCGGGACAGCAAGAGACCCAGTACTTC. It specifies CASSTPGQQETQYF.

CDR3 sequence (DNA): TGTGCCAGTCACTCCGGGACTAGCGGGATCAATGAGCAGTTCTTC. It yields the protein CASHSGTSGINEQFF. The V and J genes are TRBV2 and TRBJ2-1, with 13 bases lining up with TRBD2. The CDR3 is 15 residues long. Losses at the gene ends were 9 bases for V and 6 bases for J; bases not matched to a gene: 8. CDR1 and CDR2 (germline): SNHLY, FYNNEI.

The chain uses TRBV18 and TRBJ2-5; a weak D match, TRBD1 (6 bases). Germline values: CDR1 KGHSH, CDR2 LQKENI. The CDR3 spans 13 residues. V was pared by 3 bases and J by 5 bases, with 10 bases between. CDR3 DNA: TGTGCCAGCTCACCGGGGGCCGTCGAGACCCAGTACTTC. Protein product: CASSPGAVETQYF.

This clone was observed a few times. Here the CDR3 DNA reads TGCGCCAGCAGCTTACAGGGGGACACTTACAATGAGCAGTTCTTC. Amino acid sequence: CASSLQGDTYNEQFF. The gene calls are TRBV5-1 and TRBJ2-1; TRBD1 agrees at 8 bases. Trimming took 2 bases from V and 4 from J; bases not matched to a gene: 5. CDR1 is SGHRS and CDR2 is YFSETQ in the germline V gene. The CDR3 length is 15 residues. Combining the CDR3 with reference TRBV5-1 and TRBJ2-1 gives the whole variable domain KAGVTQTPRYLIKTRGQQVTLSCSPISGHRSVSWYQQTPGQGLQFLFEYFSETQRNKGNFPGRFSGRQFSNSRSEMNVSTLELGDSALYLCASSLQGDTYNEQFFGPGTRLTVL.

This CDR3 reads CASSQDWQGSWADTQYF. The CDR3 DNA reads as TGTGCCAGCAGCCAAGATTGGCAGGGAAGTTGGGCAGATACGCAGTATTTT. V and J are TRBV3-1 (or the pseudogene TRBV3-2) and TRBJ2-3, with D possibly being TRBD1 (5 bases). CDR1 and CDR2 from the germline V gene are LGHDT and YNNKEL (reference sequence). The CDR3 contains 17 residues. The germline V and J ends were trimmed by 0 bases and 4 bases, with 17 bases remaining between them.

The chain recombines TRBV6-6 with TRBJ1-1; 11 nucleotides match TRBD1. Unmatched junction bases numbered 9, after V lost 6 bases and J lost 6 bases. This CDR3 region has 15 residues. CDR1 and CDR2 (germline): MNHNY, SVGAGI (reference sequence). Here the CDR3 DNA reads TGTGCCAGCAGGGAAACGGGACAGGGGGGCCCTGAAGCTTTCTTT. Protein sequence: CASRETGQGGPEAFF.

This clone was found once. The CDR3, as DNA: TGTGCCAGCAGCGTAGTAGATGAGGGGGCTCAGGGCTACACCTTC. Amino acids: CASSVVDEGAQGYTF. The chain is built from TRBV9 and TRBJ1-2; 7 bases map to TRBD1. The CDR3 extends over 15 amino acids. V was clipped by 0 bases and J by 8 bases; unmatched bases: 10. CDR1 and CDR2 from the germline V gene are SGDLS and YYNGEE.

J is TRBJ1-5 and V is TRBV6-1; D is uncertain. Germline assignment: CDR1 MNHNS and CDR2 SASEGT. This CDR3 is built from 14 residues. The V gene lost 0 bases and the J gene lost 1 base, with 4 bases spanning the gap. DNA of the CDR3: TGTGCCAGCAGTGAAGCAGCCAGCAATCAGCCCCAGCATTTT. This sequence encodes CASSEAASNQPQHF.

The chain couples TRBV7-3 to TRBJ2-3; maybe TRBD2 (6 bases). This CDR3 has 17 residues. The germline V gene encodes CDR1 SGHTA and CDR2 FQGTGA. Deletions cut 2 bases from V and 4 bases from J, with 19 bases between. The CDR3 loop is CASSLSHGGARADTQYF. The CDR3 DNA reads TGTGCCAGCAGCTTATCTCATGGCGGGGCGAGGGCAGATACGCAGTATTTT.

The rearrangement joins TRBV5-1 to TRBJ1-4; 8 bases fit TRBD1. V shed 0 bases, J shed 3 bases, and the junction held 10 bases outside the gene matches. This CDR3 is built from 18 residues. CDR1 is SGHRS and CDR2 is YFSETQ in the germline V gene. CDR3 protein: CASSLGRGLRSANEKLFF. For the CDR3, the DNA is TGCGCCAGCAGCTTGGGCAGGGGGCTAAGATCAGCTAATGAAAAACTGTTTTTT.

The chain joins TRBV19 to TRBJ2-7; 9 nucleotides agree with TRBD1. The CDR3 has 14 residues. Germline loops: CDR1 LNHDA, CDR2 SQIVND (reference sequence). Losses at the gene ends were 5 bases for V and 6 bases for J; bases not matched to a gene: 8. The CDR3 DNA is TGTGCCAGTAGTCTTCCCGGGACAGGGCCCGAGCAGTACTTC. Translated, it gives CASSLPGTGPEQYF.

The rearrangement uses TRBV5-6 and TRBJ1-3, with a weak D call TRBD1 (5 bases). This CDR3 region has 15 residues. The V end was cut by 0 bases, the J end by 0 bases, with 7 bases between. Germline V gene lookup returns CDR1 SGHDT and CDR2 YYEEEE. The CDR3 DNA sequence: TGTGCCAGCAGCTTGGGACAGCACTCTGGAAACACCATATATTTT. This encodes CASSLGQHSGNTIYF.

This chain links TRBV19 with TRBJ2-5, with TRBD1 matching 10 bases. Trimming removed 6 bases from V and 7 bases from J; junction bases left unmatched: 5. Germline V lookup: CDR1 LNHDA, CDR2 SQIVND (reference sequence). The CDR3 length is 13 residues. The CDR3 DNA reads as TGTGCCAGTAGCGCTGGACAGGGGGGGACCCAGTACTTC. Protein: CASSAGQGGTQYF.